A single sample is the source of the 8 T cell receptor beta chains below, sequenced in a study of PD-L1 blockade in urothelial cancer. Produced via immunoSEQ multiplex PCR; TCRdb's table is partial and in-frame only. The sample yields some 52,000 clones, about 80% seen once. The starting material was PBMCs, obtained around atezolizumab (anti-PD-L1) treatment. Receptor source: a man aged 65-85 years with urothelial cancer.

V is TRBV10-3 and J is TRBJ2-1; TRBD2 matches 11 bases. The CDR3 runs to 17 residues. The ends lost 4 bases at V and 9 bases at J; junction bases unmatched: 14. Germline-derived CDR1 and CDR2 are ENHRY and SYGVKD. CDR3: CAISVSGSGRAVGEQFF. The CDR3 DNA follows: TGTGCCATCAGTGTGAGTGGTAGCGGGAGGGCCGTAGGTGAGCAGTTCTTC.

Details on this clone: One end of the junction does not line up with germline, which may come from a read error. The gene calls are TRBV7-7 and TRBJ2-3; 12 nucleotides agree with TRBD1. The V gene's germline CDR1 is SSHAT and CDR2 FNYEAQ (reference sequence). This CDR3 comprises 15 residues. CDR3 bases: TGTGCTAGCAGCTTAGGGACAGGGGGCGCAGATACGCAGTATTTT. It yields the protein CASSLGTGGADTQYF. Full variable domain (rest looked up from reference TRBV7-7 and TRBJ2-3): GAGVSQSPRYKVTKRGQDVTLRCDPISSHATLYWYQQALGQGPEFLTYFNYEAQPDKSGLPSDRFSAERPEGSISTLTIQRTEQRDSAMYRCASSLGTGGADTQYFGPGTRLTVL.

This clone was seen only a few times. The chain has TRBV20-1 and TRBJ2-3; D possibly corresponds to TRBD2 (5 bases). V lost 7 bases, J lost 6 bases, and 8 bases lay in between. The germline gives CDR1 DFQATT, CDR2 SNEGSKA (reference sequence). The CDR3 extends over 10 amino acids. DNA for the CDR3: TGCAGTGGATCTAGCGATACGCAGTATTTT. It yields the protein CSGSSDTQYF.

This chain joins TRBV7-8 and TRBJ2-1; D is unresolved. This CDR3 has 16 amino acids. V was shortened by 5 bases and J by 4 bases, with 18 bases between the two germline ends. Germline V gene lookup returns CDR1 SGHVS and CDR2 FQNEAQ. The CDR3 coding sequence is TGTGCCAGCAGCGGTTACAGAATTCCCATATACAATGAGCAGTTCTTC. This sequence encodes CASSGYRIPIYNEQFF.

J is TRBJ1-6 and V is TRBV12-5; 8 nucleotides match TRBD1. The CDR3 sequence is 20 residues long. Germline CDR1 reads LGHNT; CDR2 reads FRNRAP. The V gene end was trimmed by 4 bases and the J gene end by 7 bases; junction bases not matched to a gene: 21. The CDR3 region has the DNA TGTGCTAGTGGTTCGCCCGGACAGGGAGGGCTGGGAGCCTTCAATTCACCCCTCCACTTT. Amino acids: CASGSPGQGGLGAFNSPLHF. Full variable domain (missing parts from reference TRBV12-5 and TRBJ1-6): DARVTQTPRHKVTEMGQEVTMRCQPILGHNTVFWYRQTMMQGLELLAYFRNRAPLDDSGMPKDRFSAEMPDATLATLKIQPSEPRDSAVYFCASGSPGQGGLGAFNSPLHFGNGTRLTVT.

Only one count was recorded for this clone. The genes are TRBV29-1 and TRBJ1-1; D may be TRBD1 (5 bases). CDR3 length: 12 residues. Germline CDR1 reads SQVTM; CDR2 reads ANQGSEA. The V and J ends lost 4 bases and 3 bases respectively, with 9 bases between them. In DNA, the CDR3 is TGCAGCGTTGTGGAGGGGTACACTGAAGCTTTCTTT. Protein: CSVVEGYTEAFF.

V is TRBV7-3 and J is TRBJ1-6; D may be TRBD1 (6 bases). Per germline, CDR1 SGHTA and CDR2 FQGTGA. The V end was cut by 2 bases, the J end by 7 bases, with 9 bases between. This CDR3 spans 14 amino acids. The CDR3 loop is CASSLGRGNSPLHF. DNA for the CDR3: TGTGCCAGCAGCTTAGGAAGGGGGAATTCACCCCTCCACTTT.

The rearrangement links TRBV7-9 to TRBJ2-3; D is unresolved. Germline CDR1 reads SEHNR; CDR2 reads FQNEAQ (reference sequence). The CDR3 length is 15 residues. Trimming took 1 base from V and 6 from J, leaving 14 bases between them. This chain's CDR3 is CASSLVATPSDTQYF. In DNA form, the CDR3 reads TGTGCCAGCAGCTTAGTTGCGACTCCTTCCGATACGCAGTATTTT.